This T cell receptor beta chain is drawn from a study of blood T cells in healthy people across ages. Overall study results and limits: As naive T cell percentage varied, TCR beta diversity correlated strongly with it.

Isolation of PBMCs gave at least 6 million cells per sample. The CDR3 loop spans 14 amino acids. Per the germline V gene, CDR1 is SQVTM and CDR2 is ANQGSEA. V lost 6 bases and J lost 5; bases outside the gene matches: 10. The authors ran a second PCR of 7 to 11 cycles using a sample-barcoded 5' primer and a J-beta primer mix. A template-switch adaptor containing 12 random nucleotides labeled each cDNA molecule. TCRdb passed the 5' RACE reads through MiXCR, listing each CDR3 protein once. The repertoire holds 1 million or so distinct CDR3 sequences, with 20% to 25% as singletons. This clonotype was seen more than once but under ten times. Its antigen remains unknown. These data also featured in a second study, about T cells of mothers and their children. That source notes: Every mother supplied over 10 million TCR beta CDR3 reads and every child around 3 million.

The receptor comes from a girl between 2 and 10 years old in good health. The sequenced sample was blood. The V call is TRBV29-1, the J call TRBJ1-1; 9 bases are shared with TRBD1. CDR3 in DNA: TGCAGCGTACAATACAGGGGGCGGAGGACTGAAGCTTTCTTT. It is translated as CSVQYRGRRTEAFF.